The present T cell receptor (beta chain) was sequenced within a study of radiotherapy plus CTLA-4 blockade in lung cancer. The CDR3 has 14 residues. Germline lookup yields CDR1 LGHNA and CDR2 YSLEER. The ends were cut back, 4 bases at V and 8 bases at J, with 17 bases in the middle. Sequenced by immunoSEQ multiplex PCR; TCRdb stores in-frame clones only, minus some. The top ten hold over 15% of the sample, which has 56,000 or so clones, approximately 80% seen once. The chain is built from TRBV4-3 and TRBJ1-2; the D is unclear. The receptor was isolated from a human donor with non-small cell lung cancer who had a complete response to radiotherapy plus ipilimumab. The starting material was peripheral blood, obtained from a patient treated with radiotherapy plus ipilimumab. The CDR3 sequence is CASSPSLGGRGYTF. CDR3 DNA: TGCGCCAGCAGCCCGTCTTTGGGTGGGAGAGGCTACACCTTC.